The 29 T cell receptor beta chains below come from one sample, sequenced in a study of beta chain features in type 1 diabetes. Findings and limits, study-wide: Shortening that was moderate but significant affected the TCRB CDR3s of Type 1 diabetes patients in all four CD4+ subsets.

These TCRs' antigens remain unknown. The sequenced template was cDNA made from the entire isolated RNA. Libraries were prepared by immunoSEQ multiplex PCR; TCRdb keeps only in-frame clonotypes and omits some of them. The profile shows approximately 170,000 clones, around 8% of them singletons. Material for sequencing was central memory CD4+ T cells from blood. These receptors were obtained from a middle-aged woman with type 1 diabetes.

This clone was seen more than once but under ten times. This chain connects TRBV6-6 to TRBJ1-2; 9 bases are a match to TRBD1. V gave up 5 bases and J gave up 7 bases; unmatched junction bases: 2. The CDR3 is made up of 12 amino acids. Germline V gene lookup returns CDR1 MNHNY and CDR2 SVGAGI (reference sequence). The CDR3 DNA sequence: TGTGCCAGCAGTCCGGGACAGGGTGGCTACACCTTC. It encodes CASSPGQGGYTF.

V and J are TRBV5-1 and TRBJ2-3; 10 bases align to TRBD2. Germline CDR1 is SGHRS and CDR2 is YFSETQ. V lost 0 bases and J lost 5; bases outside the gene matches: 3. This CDR3 comprises 15 residues. CDR3 DNA sequence: TGCGCCAGCAGCTTGGTAGCGGGGGGCGGAGATACGCAGTATTTT. This encodes CASSLVAGGGDTQYF. Together with reference TRBV5-1 and TRBJ2-3, the CDR3 gives the full variable domain: KAGVTQTPRYLIKTRGQQVTLSCSPISGHRSVSWYQQTPGQGLQFLFEYFSETQRNKGNFPGRFSGRQFSNSRSEMNVSTLELGDSALYLCASSLVAGGGDTQYFGPGTRLTVL.

This chain uses TRBV9 with TRBJ2-5; 7 bases are a match to TRBD2. Per the germline V gene, CDR1 is SGDLS and CDR2 is YYNGEE. J was trimmed by 4 bases and V by 5 bases; bases with no gene match: 8. The CDR3 has 14 residues. The CDR3 region has the DNA TGTGCCAGCAGTCCCTTCCGGGGGGTAGAGACCCAGTACTTC. Its translation is CASSPFRGVETQYF.

The chain has TRBV5-4 and TRBJ2-7; 7 bases map to TRBD1. There are 13 residues in the CDR3. J lost 6 bases, V lost 6 bases, and 9 bases had no gene match. CDR1 is SGHNT, CDR2 YYREEE, per germline (reference sequence). CDR3 bases: TGTGCCAGCACCCCGGACAGGCGTTCCGAGCAGTACTTC. Encoded protein: CASTPDRRSEQYF.

The chain links TRBV5-4 to TRBJ2-1; D may be TRBD2 (5 bases). V was pared by 0 bases and J by 8 bases, with 18 bases between. The CDR3 runs 16 residues. CDR1 SGHNT and CDR2 YYREEE come from the germline V gene (reference sequence). The DNA for the CDR3 is TGTGCCAGCAGCTTGGCTAGGCTAGCTGGGTCCGATGAGCAGTTCTTC. Translated, it gives CASSLARLAGSDEQFF.

The chain recombines TRBV7-9 with TRBJ2-5; D perhaps matches TRBD2 (6 bases). The germline V gene encodes CDR1 SEHNR and CDR2 FQNEAQ (reference sequence). The CDR3 is made up of 16 amino acids. Trimming shortened V by 0 bases and J by 1 base, and 12 bases separated the two germline ends. The DNA for the CDR3 is TGTGCCAGCAGCTTAGCGCTAAGGAGGGGCCAAGAGACCCAGTACTTC. Translating gives CASSLALRRGQETQYF.

This clone was detected only a few times. The chain carries TRBV7-2 and TRBJ2-7; D is perhaps TRBD1 (6 bases). Per germline, CDR1 SGHTA and CDR2 FQGNSA. CDR3 length: 14 residues. Trimming took off 5 bases at V and 7 bases at J, with 18 bases between the two ends. The CDR3 DNA reads as TGTGCCAGCAGCCCGTCCCGGGACAAAGGAGAGCAGTACTTC. Protein product: CASSPSRDKGEQYF.

This clone has only a few counts. The chain joins TRBV28 to TRBJ2-1, with D tentatively TRBD2 (6 bases). Germline V CDR1 and CDR2: MDHEN, SYDVKM. The V and J ends lost 8 bases and 4 bases respectively, with 18 bases between them. This CDR3 spans 15 amino acids. The CDR3, as DNA: TGTGCCAGCGTTTCGGGGGATGTGGGGTACAATGAGCAGTTCTTC. Its translation: CASVSGDVGYNEQFF. The whole variable domain, remainder taken from reference TRBV28 and TRBJ2-1, is DVKVTQSSRYLVKRTGEKVFLECVQDMDHENMFWYRQDPGLGLRLIYFSYDVKMKEKGDIPEGYSVSREKKERFSLILESASTNQTSMYLCASVSGDVGYNEQFFGPGTRLTVL.

The V gene is TRBV5-6, the J gene TRBJ1-2, with TRBD1 as a possible D gene (6 bases). Trimming shortened V by 1 base and J by 7 bases, and 8 bases separated the two germline ends. Germline V gene sequence: CDR1 SGHDT, CDR2 YYEEEE. There are 12 residues in the CDR3. CDR3 DNA: TGTGCCAGCAGCTTGAGGACAGCTGGCTACACCTTC. The encoded protein is CASSLRTAGYTF.

In this sample, this clone turned up a few times. The V and J genes are TRBV7-2 and TRBJ1-2; 10 bases map to TRBD1. Germline loops: CDR1 SGHTA, CDR2 FQGNSA. V gave up 6 bases and J gave up 6 bases; unmatched junction bases: 4. The CDR3 length is 13 residues. DNA for the CDR3: TGTGCCAGCAGGGACAGGGGGACGGATGGCTACACCTTC. This codes for CASRDRGTDGYTF.

This clone appeared a few times. The chain couples TRBV4-2 to TRBJ2-4; no definite D call. The CDR3 covers 13 residues. The germline CDR1 and CDR2 sequences are LGHNA and YNFKEQ. Trimming took 0 bases from V and 7 from J, leaving 7 bases between them. CDR3 sequence (DNA): TGTGCCAGCAGCCAAGATTCTTTCAACATTCAGTACTTC. Its translation: CASSQDSFNIQYF.

This clone has only a few counts. The genes are TRBV7-2 and TRBJ2-3; 7 bases fit TRBD1. This CDR3 is 16 amino acids long. CDR1 and CDR2 (germline): SGHTA, FQGNSA. V was pared by 6 bases and J by 2 bases, with 11 bases of the junction left unmatched. CDR3 in DNA: TGTGCCAGCAGAAGGGGTCTCACAGGGGTCACAGATACGCAGTATTTT. Translated, it gives CASRRGLTGVTDTQYF. Complete variable domain (other parts from reference TRBV7-2 and TRBJ2-3): GAGVSQSPSNKVTEKGKDVELRCDPISGHTALYWYRQSLGQGLEFLIYFQGNSAPDKSGLPSDRFSAERTGGSVSTLTIQRTQQEDSAVYLCASRRGLTGVTDTQYFGPGTRLTVL.

This clone was counted only a few times. This chain connects TRBV5-1 to TRBJ1-1; possibly TRBD1 for D (6 bases). The CDR3 is made up of 14 amino acids. V shed 4 bases and J shed 1 base, with 11 bases lying between them. The germline V gene encodes CDR1 SGHRS and CDR2 YFSETQ. CDR3 sequence: CASSLQTGNTEAFF. CDR3 in DNA: TGCGCCAGCAGCCTCCAGACAGGGAACACTGAAGCTTTCTTT.

The rearrangement links TRBV6-6 to TRBJ2-7; 7 nucleotides align to TRBD1. The CDR3 consists of 14 residues. Per the germline V gene, CDR1 is MNHNY and CDR2 is SVGAGI (reference sequence). The J segment lost 5 bases and the V segment lost 6 bases, leaving 10 bases of the junction unmatched. The CDR3 DNA reads as TGTGCCAGCAGCCCAGGGGGTCTCGTCGACGAGCAGTACTTC. Translation gives CASSPGGLVDEQYF.

This clone was recorded a few times. This chain connects TRBV7-2 to TRBJ1-6, with a weak D call TRBD1 (6 bases). The CDR3 covers 13 residues. Per germline, CDR1 SGHTA and CDR2 FQGNSA. Trimming shortened V by 10 bases and J by 9 bases, and 16 bases separated the two germline ends. In DNA, the CDR3 is TGTGCCACCAGGGGTTTTGGGAGTTCACCCCTCCACTTT. Amino acid sequence: CATRGFGSSPLHF.

The J gene is TRBJ1-2, the V gene TRBV2, with TRBD1 as a possible D gene (6 bases). The V gene lost 5 bases and the J gene lost 4 bases, with 17 bases spanning the gap. This CDR3 is built from 15 residues. Germline V gene sequence: CDR1 SNHLY, CDR2 FYNNEI. CDR3 in amino acids: CASSRQQGPGYGYTF. In nucleotides, the CDR3 is TGTGCCAGCAGTCGCCAACAGGGACCTGGCTATGGCTACACCTTC.

This clone has just a few counts. The J gene is TRBJ2-7, the V gene TRBV9; D is uncertain. The CDR3 contains 15 residues. Germline loops: CDR1 SGDLS, CDR2 YYNGEE. V was clipped by 4 bases and J by 6 bases, with 20 bases between them. CDR3 sequence: CASSSSPGSGSEQYF. DNA for the CDR3: TGTGCCAGCAGCTCTAGTCCGGGTTCGGGTTCCGAGCAGTACTTC.

This clone was detected a few times. The rearrangement joins TRBV6-1 to TRBJ2-1; 10 bases are shared with TRBD1. The ends lost 5 bases at V and 9 bases at J; junction bases unmatched: 7. This CDR3 contains 14 residues. The germline gives CDR1 MNHNS, CDR2 SASEGT. The CDR3 DNA reads TGTGCCAGCAGTTCTACGACAGGGGGCGGTGAGCAGTTCTTC. Its translation is CASSSTTGGGEQFF.

In its sample, this clone was seen many times. V gene TRBV18 combines with J gene TRBJ2-5, with 12 bases fitting TRBD1. V lost 8 bases and J lost 5; bases outside the gene matches: 3. The length of the CDR3 is 13 residues. Germline loops: CDR1 KGHSH, CDR2 LQKENI. The CDR3 DNA reads TGTGCCAGCGAGGGACAGGGGGCTGAGACCCAGTACTTC. It translates to CASEGQGAETQYF.

This chain connects TRBV15 to TRBJ2-1, with D possibly being TRBD2 (6 bases). The CDR3 has 14 residues. CDR1 and CDR2 (germline): LNHNV, YYDKDF (reference sequence). The V end lost 1 base, the J end lost 5 bases, and 9 bases lay between the germline ends. Written as DNA, the CDR3 is TGTGCCACCAGCAGAGGTGGGACTGACAATGAGCAGTTCTTC. Protein product: CATSRGGTDNEQFF.

This clone was counted between two and nine times. The rearrangement joins TRBV20-1 to TRBJ1-2; D gene ambiguous. CDR1 and CDR2 (germline): DFQATT, SNEGSKA (reference sequence). This CDR3 is built from 11 residues. The V and J ends lost 5 bases and 3 bases respectively, with 7 bases between them. The CDR3 loop is CSALRDYGYTF. The CDR3, as DNA: TGCAGTGCTCTCCGGGACTATGGCTACACCTTC.

This sequence joins TRBV27 and TRBJ2-5, with 11 bases aligning to TRBD1. This CDR3 region has 16 residues. The V gene end was trimmed by 5 bases and the J gene end by 5 bases; junction bases not matched to a gene: 10. The germline gives CDR1 MNHEY, CDR2 SMNVEV (reference sequence). Here the CDR3 reads CASSPRTGGASETQYF. The CDR3 DNA is TGTGCCAGCAGTCCCCGGACAGGGGGCGCCTCGGAGACCCAGTACTTC.

The chain recombines TRBV4-3 with TRBJ1-1; no reliable D call. CDR1 and CDR2 (germline): LGHNA, YSLEER. V lost 0 bases and J 1 base, leaving 6 bases between the germline ends. This CDR3 comprises 14 residues. The CDR3 sequence is CASSQDPGNTEAFF. DNA for the CDR3: TGCGCCAGCAGCCAAGATCCAGGGAACACTGAAGCTTTCTTT.

This chain connects TRBV7-9 to TRBJ2-3; 8 nucleotides line up with TRBD1. Germline values: CDR1 SEHNR, CDR2 FQNEAQ (reference sequence). J lost 0 bases, V lost 5 bases, and 7 bases had no gene match. This CDR3 region has 16 residues. This CDR3 is CASSRQGAGSTDTQYF. The CDR3 DNA is TGTGCCAGCAGCCGCCAGGGGGCCGGGAGCACAGATACGCAGTATTTT.

There are a few counts of this clone. Other DNA sequences in the sample encode the same CDR3. This chain uses TRBV5-6 with TRBJ1-2; D gene uncertain. Germline-derived CDR1 and CDR2 are SGHDT and YYEEEE. The CDR3 is made up of 12 amino acids. Deletions cut 4 bases from V and 5 bases from J, with 9 bases between. The CDR3 region has the DNA TGTGCCAGCAGCGTCGGGTCGTATGGCTACACCTTC. This translates into CASSVGSYGYTF.

A few counts support this clone. The chain links TRBV27 to TRBJ1-2; D might be TRBD1 (5 bases). V was pared by 7 bases and J by 0 bases, with 15 bases between. CDR1 is MNHEY and CDR2 is SMNVEV in the germline V gene (reference sequence). The length of the CDR3 is 15 residues. In DNA, the CDR3 is TGTGCCAGCACGTCCAGGGCAGTCGCTAACTATGGCTACACCTTC. It is translated as CASTSRAVANYGYTF.

This clone turned up a few times. The rearrangement links TRBV19 to TRBJ1-1; D possibly corresponds to TRBD1 (5 bases). This CDR3 spans 13 amino acids. The V gene lost 5 bases and the J gene lost 6 bases, with 13 bases spanning the gap. Per germline, CDR1 LNHDA and CDR2 SQIVND (reference sequence). CDR3 region: CASSQGPASEAFF. CDR3 DNA: TGTGCCAGTAGTCAGGGTCCGGCCTCTGAAGCTTTCTTT.

The V and J genes are TRBV7-9 and TRBJ2-1; 8 bases line up with TRBD2. V was pared by 5 bases and J by 10 bases, with 7 bases of the junction left unmatched. Per the germline V gene, CDR1 is SEHNR and CDR2 is FQNEAQ (reference sequence). This CDR3 region has 13 residues. The CDR3 DNA reads as TGTGCCAGCAGCCCGGGGGGGCTAGGGGAGCAGTTCTTC. Amino acids: CASSPGGLGEQFF. Complete variable domain (other parts from reference TRBV7-9 and TRBJ2-1): DTGVSQNPRHKITKRGQNVTFRCDPISEHNRLYWYRQTLGQGPEFLTYFQNEAQLEKSRLLSDRFSAERPKGSFSTLEIQRTEQGDSAMYLCASSPGGLGEQFFGPGTRLTVL.

This clone has a handful of counts. The V and J genes are TRBV28 and TRBJ2-5; 9 bases are a match to TRBD2. Trimming at V came to 6 bases and at J to 1 base, leaving 6 bases not matched to a gene. This CDR3 is 15 amino acids long. Germline V lookup: CDR1 MDHEN, CDR2 SYDVKM. CDR3 amino acids: CASRAGGGPQETQYF. In nucleotides, the CDR3 is TGTGCCAGCAGGGCGGGAGGGGGCCCCCAAGAGACCCAGTACTTC.